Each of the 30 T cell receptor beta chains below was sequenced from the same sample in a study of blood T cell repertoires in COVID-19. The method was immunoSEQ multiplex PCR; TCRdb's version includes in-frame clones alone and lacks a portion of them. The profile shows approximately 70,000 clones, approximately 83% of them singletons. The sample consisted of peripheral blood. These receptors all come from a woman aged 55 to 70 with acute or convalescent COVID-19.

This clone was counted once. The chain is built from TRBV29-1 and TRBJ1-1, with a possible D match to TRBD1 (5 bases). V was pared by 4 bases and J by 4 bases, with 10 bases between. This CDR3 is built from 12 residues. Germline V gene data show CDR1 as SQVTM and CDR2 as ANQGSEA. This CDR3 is CSVVAGLTEAFF. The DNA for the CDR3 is TGCAGCGTTGTTGCAGGGCTCACTGAAGCTTTCTTT.

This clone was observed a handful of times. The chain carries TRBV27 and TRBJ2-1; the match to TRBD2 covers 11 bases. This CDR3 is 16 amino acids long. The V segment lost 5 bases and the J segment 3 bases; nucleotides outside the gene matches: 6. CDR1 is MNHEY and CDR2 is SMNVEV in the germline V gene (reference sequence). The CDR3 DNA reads TGTGCCAGCAGTCCGCTAGCGGGGGGCGTCTACAATGAGCAGTTCTTC. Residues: CASSPLAGGVYNEQFF.

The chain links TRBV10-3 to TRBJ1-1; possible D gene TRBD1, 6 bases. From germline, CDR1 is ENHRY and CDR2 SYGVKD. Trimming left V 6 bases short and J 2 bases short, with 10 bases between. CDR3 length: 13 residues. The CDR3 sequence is CAISADSNTEAFF. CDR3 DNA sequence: TGTGCCATCAGCGCGGACAGCAACACTGAAGCTTTCTTT.

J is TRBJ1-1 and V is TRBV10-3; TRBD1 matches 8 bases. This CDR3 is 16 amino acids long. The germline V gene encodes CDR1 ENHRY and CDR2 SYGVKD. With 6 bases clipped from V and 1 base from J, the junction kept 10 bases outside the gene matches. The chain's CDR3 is CAIRTNAGTGNTEAFF. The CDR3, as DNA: TGTGCCATCAGGACAAATGCCGGGACAGGGAACACTGAAGCTTTCTTT.

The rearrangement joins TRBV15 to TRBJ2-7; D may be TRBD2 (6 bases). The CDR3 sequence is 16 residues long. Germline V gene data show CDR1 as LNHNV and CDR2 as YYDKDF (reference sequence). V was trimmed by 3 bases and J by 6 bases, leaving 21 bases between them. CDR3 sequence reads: CATSRGVGGMLSEQYF. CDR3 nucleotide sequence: TGTGCCACCAGCAGGGGGGTCGGGGGAATGCTCAGCGAGCAGTACTTC.

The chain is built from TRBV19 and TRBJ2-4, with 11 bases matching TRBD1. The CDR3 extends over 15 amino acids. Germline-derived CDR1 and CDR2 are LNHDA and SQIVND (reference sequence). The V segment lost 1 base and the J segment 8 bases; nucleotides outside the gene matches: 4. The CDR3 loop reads CASSIGGQGADIQYF. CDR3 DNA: TGTGCCAGTAGTATAGGCGGACAGGGGGCGGACATTCAGTACTTC.

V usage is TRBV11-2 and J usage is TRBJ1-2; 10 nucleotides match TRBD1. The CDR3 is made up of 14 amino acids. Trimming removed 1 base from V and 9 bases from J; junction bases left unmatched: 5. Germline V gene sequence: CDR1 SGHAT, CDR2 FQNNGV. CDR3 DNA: TGTGCCAGCAGCTTAGCGGGACAGGGGTTTAGCTACACCTTC. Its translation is CASSLAGQGFSYTF. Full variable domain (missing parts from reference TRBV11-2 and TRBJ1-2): EAGVAQSPRYKIIEKRQSVAFWCNPISGHATLYWYQQILGQGPKLLIQFQNNGVVDDSQLPKDRFSAERLKGVDSTLKIQPAKLEDSAVYLCASSLAGQGFSYTFGSGTRLTVV.

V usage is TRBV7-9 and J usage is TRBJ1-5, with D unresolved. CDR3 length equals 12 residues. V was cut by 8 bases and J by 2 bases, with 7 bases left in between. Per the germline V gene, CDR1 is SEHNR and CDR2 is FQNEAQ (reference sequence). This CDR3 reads CASGPGNQPQHF. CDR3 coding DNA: TGTGCCAGCGGGCCGGGCAATCAGCCCCAGCATTTT. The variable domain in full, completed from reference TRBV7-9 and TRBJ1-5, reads DTGVSQNPRHKITKRGQNVTFRCDPISEHNRLYWYRQTLGQGPEFLTYFQNEAQLEKSRLLSDRFSAERPKGSFSTLEIQRTEQGDSAMYLCASGPGNQPQHFGDGTRLSIL.

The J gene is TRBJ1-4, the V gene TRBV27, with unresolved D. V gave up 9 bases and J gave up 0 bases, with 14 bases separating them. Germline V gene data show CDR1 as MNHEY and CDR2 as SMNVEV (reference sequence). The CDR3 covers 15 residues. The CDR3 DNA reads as TGTGCCAGTACCTCGCGCGGGGCAACTAATGAAAAACTGTTTTTT. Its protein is CASTSRGATNEKLFF.

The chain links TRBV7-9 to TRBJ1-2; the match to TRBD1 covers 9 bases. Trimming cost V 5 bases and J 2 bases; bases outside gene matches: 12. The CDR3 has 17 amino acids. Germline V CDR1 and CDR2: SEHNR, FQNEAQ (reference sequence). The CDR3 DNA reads TGTGCCAGCAGCCCCGGGACAGGGCTTGGAATCAACTATGGCTACACCTTC. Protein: CASSPGTGLGINYGYTF.

The CDR3 sequence is CASSLDPSTRGEQFF. The CDR3 DNA is TGTGCCAGCAGCTTAGATCCCTCGACCAGGGGGGAGCAGTTCTTC. The rearrangement uses TRBV11-2 and TRBJ2-1; 7 bases are shared with TRBD1. The CDR3 totals 15 residues. With 0 bases clipped from V and 10 bases from J, the junction kept 9 bases outside the gene matches. The germline CDR1 and CDR2 sequences are SGHAT and FQNNGV. The whole variable domain, remainder taken from reference TRBV11-2 and TRBJ2-1, is EAGVAQSPRYKIIEKRQSVAFWCNPISGHATLYWYQQILGQGPKLLIQFQNNGVVDDSQLPKDRFSAERLKGVDSTLKIQPAKLEDSAVYLCASSLDPSTRGEQFFGPGTRLTVL.

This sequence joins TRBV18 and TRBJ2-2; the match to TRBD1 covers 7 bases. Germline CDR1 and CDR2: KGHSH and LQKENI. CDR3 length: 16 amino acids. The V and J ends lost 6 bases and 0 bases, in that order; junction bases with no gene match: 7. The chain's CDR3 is CASSPTGRPNTGELFF. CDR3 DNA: TGTGCCAGCTCCCCGACAGGGCGTCCGAACACCGGGGAGCTGTTTTTT.

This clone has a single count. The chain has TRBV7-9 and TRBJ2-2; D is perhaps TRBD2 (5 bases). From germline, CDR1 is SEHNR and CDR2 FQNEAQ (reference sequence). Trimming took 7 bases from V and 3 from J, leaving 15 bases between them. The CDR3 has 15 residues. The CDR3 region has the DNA TGTGCCAGCACCCCGGCTAGCCCGTACACCGGGGAGCTGTTTTTT. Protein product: CASTPASPYTGELFF.

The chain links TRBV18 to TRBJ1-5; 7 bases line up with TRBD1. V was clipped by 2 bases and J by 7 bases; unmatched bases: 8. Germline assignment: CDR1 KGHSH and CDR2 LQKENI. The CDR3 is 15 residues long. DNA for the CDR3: TGTGCCAGCTCACCAGGGACAGTGCTTGTACAGCCCCAGCATTTT. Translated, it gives CASSPGTVLVQPQHF.

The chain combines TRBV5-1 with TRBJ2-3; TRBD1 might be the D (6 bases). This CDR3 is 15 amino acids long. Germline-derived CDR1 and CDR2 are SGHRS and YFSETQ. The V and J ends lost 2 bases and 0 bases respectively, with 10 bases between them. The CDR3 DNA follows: TGCGCCAGCAGCTTACTTGGACAGAGCACAGATACGCAGTATTTT. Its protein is CASSLLGQSTDTQYF.

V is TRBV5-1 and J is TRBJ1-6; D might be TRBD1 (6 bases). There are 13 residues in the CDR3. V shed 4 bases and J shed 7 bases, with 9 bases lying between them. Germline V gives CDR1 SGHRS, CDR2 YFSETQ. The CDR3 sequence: CASSRGTNSPLHF. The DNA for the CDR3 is TGCGCCAGCAGCCGTGGGACAAATTCACCCCTCCACTTT.

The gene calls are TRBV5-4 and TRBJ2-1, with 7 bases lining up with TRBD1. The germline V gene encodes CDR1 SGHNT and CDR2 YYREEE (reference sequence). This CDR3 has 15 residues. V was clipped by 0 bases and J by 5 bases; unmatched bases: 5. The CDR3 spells CASSLDRGADNEQFF. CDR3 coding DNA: TGTGCCAGCAGCTTGGACAGGGGAGCGGACAATGAGCAGTTCTTC.

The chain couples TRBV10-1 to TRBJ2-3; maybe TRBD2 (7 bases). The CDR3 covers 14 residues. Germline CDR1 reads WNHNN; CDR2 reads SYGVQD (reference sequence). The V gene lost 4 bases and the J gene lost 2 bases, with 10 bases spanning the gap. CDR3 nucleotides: TGCGCCAGCAGTGTTGCGGGGGCCACAGATACGCAGTATTTT. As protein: CASSVAGATDTQYF.

The CDR3 here is CASSQVVAESIQYF. The CDR3 nucleotides read TGTGCCAGCAGCCAAGTCGTAGCTGAGAGCATTCAGTACTTC. This chain joins TRBV3-1 (or the pseudogene TRBV3-2) and TRBJ2-4, with D unclear. The V gene lost 1 base and the J gene lost 9 bases, with 13 bases spanning the gap. Germline-derived CDR1 and CDR2 are LGHDT and YNNKEL (reference sequence). This CDR3 spans 14 amino acids.

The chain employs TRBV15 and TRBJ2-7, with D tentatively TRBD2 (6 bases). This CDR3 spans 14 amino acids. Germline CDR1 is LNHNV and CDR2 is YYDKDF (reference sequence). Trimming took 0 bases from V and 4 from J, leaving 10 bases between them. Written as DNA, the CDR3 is TGTGCCACCAGCAGAGAGGCAGGGAGGTACGAGCAGTACTTC. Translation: CATSREAGRYEQYF.

CDR3 in amino acids: CASGQGAGSTEAFF. CDR3 in DNA: TGTGCCAGCGGACAGGGGGCGGGGAGCACTGAAGCTTTCTTT. This chain links TRBV3-1 (or the pseudogene TRBV3-2) with TRBJ1-1; 11 bases agree with TRBD1. V was clipped by 8 bases and J by 4 bases; unmatched bases: 6. Germline V gene data show CDR1 as LGHDT and CDR2 as YNNKEL (reference sequence). The CDR3 runs to 14 residues.

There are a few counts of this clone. The CDR3 loop is CAISDTGDGYTF. In DNA form, the CDR3 reads TGTGCCATCAGTGACACAGGGGACGGCTACACCTTC. V gene TRBV10-3 combines with J gene TRBJ1-2; the match to TRBD1 covers 7 bases. V shed 3 bases and J 8 bases; nucleotides not matched to a gene: 3. The CDR3 sequence is 12 residues long. Germline CDR1 ENHRY, CDR2 SYGVKD.

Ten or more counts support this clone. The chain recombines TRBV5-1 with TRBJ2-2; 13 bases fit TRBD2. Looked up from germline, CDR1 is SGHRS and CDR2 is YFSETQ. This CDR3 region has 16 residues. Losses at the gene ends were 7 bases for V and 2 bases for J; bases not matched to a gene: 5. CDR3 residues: CASRTSGGPNTGELFF. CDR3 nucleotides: TGCGCCAGCCGGACTAGCGGGGGACCAAACACCGGGGAGCTGTTTTTT.

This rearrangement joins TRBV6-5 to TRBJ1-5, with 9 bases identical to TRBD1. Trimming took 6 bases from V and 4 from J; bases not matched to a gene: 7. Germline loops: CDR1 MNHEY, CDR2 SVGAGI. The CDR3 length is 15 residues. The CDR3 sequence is CASSGTGKENQPQHF. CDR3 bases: TGTGCCAGCAGCGGGACAGGGAAGGAGAATCAGCCCCAGCATTTT.

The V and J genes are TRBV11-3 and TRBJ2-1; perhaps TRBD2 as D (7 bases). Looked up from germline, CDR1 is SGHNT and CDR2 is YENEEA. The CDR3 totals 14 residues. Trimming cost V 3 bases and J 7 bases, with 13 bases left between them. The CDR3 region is CASSLSGGANEQFF. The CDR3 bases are TGTGCCAGCAGCTTGAGTGGGGGGGCAAATGAGCAGTTCTTC.

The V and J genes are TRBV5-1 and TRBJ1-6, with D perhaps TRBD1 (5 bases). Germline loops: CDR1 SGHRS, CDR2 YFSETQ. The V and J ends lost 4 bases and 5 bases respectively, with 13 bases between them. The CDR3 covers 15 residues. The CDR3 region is CASSGRGINNSPLHF. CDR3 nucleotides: TGCGCCAGCAGCGGCCGGGGGATCAATAATTCACCCCTCCACTTT.

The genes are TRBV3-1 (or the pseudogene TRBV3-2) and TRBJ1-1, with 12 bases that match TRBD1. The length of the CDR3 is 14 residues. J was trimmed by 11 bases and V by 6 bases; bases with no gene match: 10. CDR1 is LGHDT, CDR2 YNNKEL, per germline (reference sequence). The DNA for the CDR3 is TGTGCCAGCAGTCGGGGGACAGGGGGCAGGGATGCTTTCTTT. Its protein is CASSRGTGGRDAFF.

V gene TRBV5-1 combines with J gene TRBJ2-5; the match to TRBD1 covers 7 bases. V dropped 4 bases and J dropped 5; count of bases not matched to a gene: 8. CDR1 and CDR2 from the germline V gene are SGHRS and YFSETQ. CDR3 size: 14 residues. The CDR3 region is CASSTSRGKETQYF. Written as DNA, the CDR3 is TGCGCCAGCAGCACTTCCAGGGGGAAGGAGACCCAGTACTTC.

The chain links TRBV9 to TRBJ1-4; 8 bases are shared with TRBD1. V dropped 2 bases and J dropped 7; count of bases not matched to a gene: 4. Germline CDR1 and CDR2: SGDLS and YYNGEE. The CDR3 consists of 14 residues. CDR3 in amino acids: CASSVTGDFEKLFF. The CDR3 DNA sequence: TGTGCCAGCAGCGTGACAGGGGATTTTGAAAAACTGTTTTTT.

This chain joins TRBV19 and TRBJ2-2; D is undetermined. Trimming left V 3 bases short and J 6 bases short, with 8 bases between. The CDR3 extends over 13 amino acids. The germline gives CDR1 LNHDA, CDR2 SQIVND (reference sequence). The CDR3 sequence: CASSISLAGELFF. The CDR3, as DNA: TGTGCCAGTAGTATCTCACTCGCCGGGGAGCTGTTTTTT.